This T cell receptor beta chain came from a study of response to subunit inactivated influenza vaccine. Study-wide points: After each seasonal influenza vaccination, few new T cells are recruited, the authors suggested.

Details on this clonotype: Its antigen is not identified.

TCRdb analysed the RT-PCR reads with MiXCR anew, one entry per CDR3 protein. The table has more than 700,000 distinct CDR3 sequences, 21% seen once. The CDR3 is made up of 15 amino acids. Germline V gene sequence: CDR1 GTSNPN, CDR2 SVGIG (reference sequence). V lost 3 bases and J lost 1; bases outside the gene matches: 8. This sequence was found in a man aged 45-65 years who received an inactivated influenza vaccine. The rearrangement joins TRBV30 to TRBJ2-7, with 8 bases aligning to TRBD1. This material consisted of PBMCs from blood, taken 5 to 6 days after vaccination. The CDR3 protein is CAWSASGTGSYEQYF. The DNA for the CDR3 is TGTGCCTGGAGCGCCTCCGGGACAGGATCCTACGAGCAGTACTTC. Drawing the rest from reference TRBV30 and TRBJ2-7, the complete variable domain is SQTIHQWPATLVQPVGSPLSLECTVEGTSNPNLYWYRQAAGRGLQLLFYSVGIGQISSEVPQNLSASRPQDRQFILSSKKLLLSDSGFYLCAWSASGTGSYEQYFGPGTRLTVT.